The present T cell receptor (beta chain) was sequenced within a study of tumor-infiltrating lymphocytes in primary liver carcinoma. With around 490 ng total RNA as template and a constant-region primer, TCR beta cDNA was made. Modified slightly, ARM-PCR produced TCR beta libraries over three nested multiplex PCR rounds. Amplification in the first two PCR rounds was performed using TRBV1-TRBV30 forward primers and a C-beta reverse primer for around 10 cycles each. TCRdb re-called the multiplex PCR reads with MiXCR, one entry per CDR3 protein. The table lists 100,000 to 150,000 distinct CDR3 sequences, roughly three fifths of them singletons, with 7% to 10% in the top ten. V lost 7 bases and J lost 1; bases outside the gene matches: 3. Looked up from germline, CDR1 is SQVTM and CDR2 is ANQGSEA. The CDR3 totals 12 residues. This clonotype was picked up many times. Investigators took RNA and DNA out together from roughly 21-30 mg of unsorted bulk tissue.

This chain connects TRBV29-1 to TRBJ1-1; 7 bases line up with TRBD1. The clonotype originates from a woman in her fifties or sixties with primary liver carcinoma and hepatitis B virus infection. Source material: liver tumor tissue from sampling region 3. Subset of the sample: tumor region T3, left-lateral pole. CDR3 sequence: CSGGQRNTEAFF. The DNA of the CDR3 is TGCAGCGGGGGACAGCGGAACACTGAAGCTTTCTTT.